This T cell receptor beta chain was sequenced during a study of resident and recirculating memory T cells in vitiligo (dated by TCRdb to the late 2010s). With regard to the full study: For TCR beta sequencing, epidermis was obtained by shave biopsy from two lesional and two nonlesional sites, and PBMCs were also collected, from each of a few stable vitiligo patients. The human TCR beta sequencing tested whether specific clones in lesional vitiligo skin differed from clones in nonlesional skin and blood. Without cell sorting, samples were homogenized immediately before genomic DNA was extracted using the Qiagen DNeasy Blood & Tissue Kit. Results the study describes overall, beyond this receptor: TCR sequences were not found to be conserved across biopsy sites or patients, suggesting that different lesions are infiltrated by different T cell clones, a pattern described as private specificity. No unique dominant TCR clone was detected, and variation in clonality was observed among vitiligo lesions. Overlap and correlation analysis showed no significant repertoire overlap between biopsies except for each lesion with itself, even within a single patient. Mechanistic studies in the future are needed to assess how much the detected T cell clones and the human Trm pools versus Tcm pools each contribute.

TCR beta chains were amplified from genomic DNA with the immunoSEQ hsTCRB kit. The immunoSEQ service ran the sequencing of the TCR beta libraries on an Illumina MiSeq instrument. The original pipeline was this. Repertoire data were analyzed with the immunoSEQ Analyzer. TCRdb stores this immuneACCESS table with in-frame sequences only. Part of the clones is absent; in the studies checked, under half of the shortfall reflects unresolved V genes, and no reason is known for the rest. V, J and clone size were drawn from that table, and D and trimming were deduced from the DNA. Present in this sample are around 70,000 clones, 90% to 95% of which were seen just once. The ten most abundant clones make up around 4.6% of the sample. V drops 6 bases and J drops 8 bases, leaving 13 bases in between. The CDR3 covers 13 residues, taking in both the cysteine and the phenylalanine. Only the CDR3 part of the read is kept: 39 bases, read in frame from the first base. The germline V gene (reference sequence) provides CDR1 SEHNR and CDR2 FQNEAQ.

A word on this clone: Its binding antigen is unknown. The record has no base qualities; no much larger clone is one base away.

Vitiligo counted as stable when lesions had not changed during the previous 6 months. For classification as stable, the absence of confetti depigmentation, a clinical sign of active vitiligo, was additionally required. Patients who had been treated within the previous three months were excluded. Ficoll density gradient centrifugation was used to isolate PBMCs from heparinized blood, after which the PBMCs were flash-frozen. The receptor was isolated from a male donor with vitiligo. The source material was blood. The sequence is built from TRBV7-9 and TRBJ1-4, with no D gene named confidently. Read as DNA, the sequence is TGTGCCAGCAGTGGCAGGATAGACGAAAAACTGTTTTTT. The encoded protein is CASSGRIDEKLFF.